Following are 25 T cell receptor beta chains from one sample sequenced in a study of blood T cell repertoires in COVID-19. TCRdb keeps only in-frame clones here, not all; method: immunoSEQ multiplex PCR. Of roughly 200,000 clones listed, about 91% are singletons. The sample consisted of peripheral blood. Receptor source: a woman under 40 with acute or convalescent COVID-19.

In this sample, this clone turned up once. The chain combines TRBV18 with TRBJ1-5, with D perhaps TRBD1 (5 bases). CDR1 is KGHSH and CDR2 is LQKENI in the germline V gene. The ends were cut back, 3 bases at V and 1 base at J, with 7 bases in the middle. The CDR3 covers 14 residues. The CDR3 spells CASSPTVSNQPQHF. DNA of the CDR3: TGTGCCAGCTCACCGACAGTCAGCAATCAGCCCCAGCATTTT.

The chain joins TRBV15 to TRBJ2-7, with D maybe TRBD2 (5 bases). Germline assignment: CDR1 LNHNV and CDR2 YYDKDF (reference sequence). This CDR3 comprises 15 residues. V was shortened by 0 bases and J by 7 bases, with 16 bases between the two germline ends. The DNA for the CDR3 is TGTGCCACCAGCAGAGATAGAGGGTCTTCGGGGGAGCAGTACTTC. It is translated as CATSRDRGSSGEQYF. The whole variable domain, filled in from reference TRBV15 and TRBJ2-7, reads DAMVIQNPRYQVTQFGKPVTLSCSQTLNHNVMYWYQQKSSQAPKLLFHYYDKDFNNEADTPDNFQSRRPNTSFCFLDIRSPGLGDTAMYLCATSRDRGSSGEQYFGPGTRLTVT.

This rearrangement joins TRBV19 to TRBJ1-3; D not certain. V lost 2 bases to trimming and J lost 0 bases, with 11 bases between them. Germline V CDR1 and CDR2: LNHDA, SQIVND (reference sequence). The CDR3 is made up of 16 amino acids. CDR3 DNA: TGTGCCAGTAGTATATCCGGCAGGCACTCTGGAAACACCATATATTTT. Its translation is CASSISGRHSGNTIYF. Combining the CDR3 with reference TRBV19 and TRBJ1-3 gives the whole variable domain DGGITQSPKYLFRKEGQNVTLSCEQNLNHDAMYWYRQDPGQGLRLIYYSQIVNDFQKGDIAEGYSVSREKKESFPLTVTSAQKNPTAFYLCASSISGRHSGNTIYFGEGSWLTVV.

This chain's CDR3 is CASSLGRRLADSYEQYF. CDR3 nucleotide sequence: TGTGCCAGCAGCTTAGGGCGTAGACTAGCGGATTCCTACGAGCAGTACTTC. This chain uses TRBV7-8 with TRBJ2-7, with 9 nucleotides matching TRBD2. The V gene's germline CDR1 is SGHVS and CDR2 FQNEAQ. Trimming cost V 1 base and J 1 base; bases outside gene matches: 8. This CDR3 is 17 amino acids long.

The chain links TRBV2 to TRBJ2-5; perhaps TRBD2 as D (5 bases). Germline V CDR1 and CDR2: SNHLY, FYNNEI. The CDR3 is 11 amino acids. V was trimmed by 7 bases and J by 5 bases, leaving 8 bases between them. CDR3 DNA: TGTGCCAGCACGGGATGGGAGACCCAGTACTTC. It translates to CASTGWETQYF.

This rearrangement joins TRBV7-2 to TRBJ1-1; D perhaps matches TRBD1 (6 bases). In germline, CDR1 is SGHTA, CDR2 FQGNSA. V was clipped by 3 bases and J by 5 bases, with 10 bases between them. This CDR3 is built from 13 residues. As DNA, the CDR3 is TGTGCCAGCAGCTTCGCGGGGGCAACTGAAGCTTTCTTT. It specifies CASSFAGATEAFF.

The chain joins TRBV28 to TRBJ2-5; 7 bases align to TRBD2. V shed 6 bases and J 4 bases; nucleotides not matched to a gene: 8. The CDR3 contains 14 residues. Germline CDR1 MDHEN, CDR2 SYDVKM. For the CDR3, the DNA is TGTGCCAGCAGCTGGACTAGGGGTGGAGAGACCCAGTACTTC. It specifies CASSWTRGGETQYF.

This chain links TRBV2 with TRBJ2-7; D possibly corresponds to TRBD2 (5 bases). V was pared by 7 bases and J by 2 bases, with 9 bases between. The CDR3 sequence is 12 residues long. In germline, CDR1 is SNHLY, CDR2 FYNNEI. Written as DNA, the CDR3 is TGTGCCAGCATGGAGGAACCCTACGAGCAGTACTTC. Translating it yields CASMEEPYEQYF.

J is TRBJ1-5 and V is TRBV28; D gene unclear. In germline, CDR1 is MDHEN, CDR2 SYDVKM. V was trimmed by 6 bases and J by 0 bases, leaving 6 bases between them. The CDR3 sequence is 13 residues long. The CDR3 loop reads CASSSYSNQPQHF. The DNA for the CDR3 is TGTGCCAGCAGCTCCTATAGCAATCAGCCCCAGCATTTT. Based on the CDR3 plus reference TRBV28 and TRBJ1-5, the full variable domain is DVKVTQSSRYLVKRTGEKVFLECVQDMDHENMFWYRQDPGLGLRLIYFSYDVKMKEKGDIPEGYSVSREKKERFSLILESASTNQTSMYLCASSSYSNQPQHFGDGTRLSIL.

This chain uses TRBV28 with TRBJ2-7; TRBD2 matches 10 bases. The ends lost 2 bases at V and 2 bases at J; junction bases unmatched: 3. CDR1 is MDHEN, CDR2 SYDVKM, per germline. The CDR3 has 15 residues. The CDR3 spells CASSLPSGRAYEQYF. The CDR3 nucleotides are TGTGCCAGCAGTTTACCAAGCGGGAGGGCCTACGAGCAGTACTTC.

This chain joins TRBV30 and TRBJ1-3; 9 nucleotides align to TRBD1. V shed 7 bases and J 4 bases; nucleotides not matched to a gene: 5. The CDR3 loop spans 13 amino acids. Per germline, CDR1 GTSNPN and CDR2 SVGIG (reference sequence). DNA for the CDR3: TGTGCCTCGGGACAGGGTGCAGGAAACACCATATATTTT. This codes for CASGQGAGNTIYF.

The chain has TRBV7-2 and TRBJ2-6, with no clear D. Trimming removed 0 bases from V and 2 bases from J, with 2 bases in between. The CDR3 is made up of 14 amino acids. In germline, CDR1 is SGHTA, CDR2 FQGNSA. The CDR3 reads CASSLATGANVLTF. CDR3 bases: TGTGCCAGCAGCTTAGCTACTGGGGCCAACGTCCTGACTTTC.

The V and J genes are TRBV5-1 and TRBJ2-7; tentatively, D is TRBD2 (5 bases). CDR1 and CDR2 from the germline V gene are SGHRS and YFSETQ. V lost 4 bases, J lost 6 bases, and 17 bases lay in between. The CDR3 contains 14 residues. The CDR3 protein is CASSTSLGRGEQYF. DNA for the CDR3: TGCGCCAGCAGCACGAGCCTAGGCCGGGGCGAGCAGTACTTC.

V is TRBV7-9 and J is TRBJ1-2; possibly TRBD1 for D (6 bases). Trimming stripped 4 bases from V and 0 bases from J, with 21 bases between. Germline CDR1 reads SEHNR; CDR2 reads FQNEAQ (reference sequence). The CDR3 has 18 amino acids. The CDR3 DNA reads TGTGCCAGCAGCTCAATTAGGATGGGGGACACTACTAACTATGGCTACACCTTC. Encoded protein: CASSSIRMGDTTNYGYTF.

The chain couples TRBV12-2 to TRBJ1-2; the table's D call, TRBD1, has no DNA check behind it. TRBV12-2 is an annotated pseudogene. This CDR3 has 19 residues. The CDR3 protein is CASRLTVRGQDSFNYGYTF. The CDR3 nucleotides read TGTGCAAGTCGCCTTACAGTGAGGGGGCAGGACTCGTTTAACTATGGCTACACCTTC.

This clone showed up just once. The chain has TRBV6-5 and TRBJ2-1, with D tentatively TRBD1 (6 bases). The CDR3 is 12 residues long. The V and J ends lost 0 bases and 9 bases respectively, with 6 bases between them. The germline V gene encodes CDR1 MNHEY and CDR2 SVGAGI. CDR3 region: CASSYSGGEQFF. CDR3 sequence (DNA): TGTGCCAGCAGTTACTCAGGGGGTGAGCAGTTCTTC.

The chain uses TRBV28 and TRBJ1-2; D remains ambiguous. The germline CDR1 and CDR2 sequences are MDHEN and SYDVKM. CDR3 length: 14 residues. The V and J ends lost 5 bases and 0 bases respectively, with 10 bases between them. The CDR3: CASSPPGSNYGYTF. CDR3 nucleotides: TGTGCCAGCAGTCCACCGGGATCTAACTATGGCTACACCTTC.

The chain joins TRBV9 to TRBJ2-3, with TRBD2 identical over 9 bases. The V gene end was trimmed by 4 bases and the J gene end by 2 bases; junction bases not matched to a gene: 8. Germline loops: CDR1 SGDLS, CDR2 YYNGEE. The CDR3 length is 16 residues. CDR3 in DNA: TGTGCCAGCAGCCCCCCCGGGACTAGCTCCACAGATACGCAGTATTTT. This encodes CASSPPGTSSTDTQYF.

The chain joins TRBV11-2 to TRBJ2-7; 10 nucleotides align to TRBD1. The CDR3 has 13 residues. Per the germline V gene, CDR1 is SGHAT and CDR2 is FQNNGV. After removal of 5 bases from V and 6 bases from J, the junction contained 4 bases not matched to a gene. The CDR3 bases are TGTGCCAGCAGCCCGGACAGGGGGGTCGAGCAGTACTTC. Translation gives CASSPDRGVEQYF.

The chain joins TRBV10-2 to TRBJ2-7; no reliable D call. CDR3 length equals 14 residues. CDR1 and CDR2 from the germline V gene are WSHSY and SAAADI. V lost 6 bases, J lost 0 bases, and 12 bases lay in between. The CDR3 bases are TGCGCCAGCAGAAATTATTCCCTCTCCTACGAGCAGTACTTC. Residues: CASRNYSLSYEQYF.

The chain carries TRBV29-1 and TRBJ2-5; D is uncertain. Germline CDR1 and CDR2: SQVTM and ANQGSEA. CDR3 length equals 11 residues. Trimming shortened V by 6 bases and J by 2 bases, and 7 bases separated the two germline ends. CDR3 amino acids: CSVLFQETQYF. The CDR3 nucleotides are TGCAGCGTCCTTTTTCAAGAGACCCAGTACTTC.

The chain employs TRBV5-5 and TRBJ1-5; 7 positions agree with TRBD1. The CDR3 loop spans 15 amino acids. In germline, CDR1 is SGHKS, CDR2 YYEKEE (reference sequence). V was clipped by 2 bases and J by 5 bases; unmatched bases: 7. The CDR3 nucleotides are TGTGCCAGCAGCTTCAGGGTAGGGGGCGATCAGCCCCAGCATTTT. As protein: CASSFRVGGDQPQHF.

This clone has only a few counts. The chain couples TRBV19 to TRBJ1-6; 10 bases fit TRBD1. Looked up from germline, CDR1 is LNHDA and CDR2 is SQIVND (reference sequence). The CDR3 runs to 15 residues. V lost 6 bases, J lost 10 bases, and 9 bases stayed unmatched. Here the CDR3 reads CASSVPGTGDSPLHF. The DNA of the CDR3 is TGTGCCAGTAGCGTCCCCGGGACAGGGGACTCACCCCTCCACTTT. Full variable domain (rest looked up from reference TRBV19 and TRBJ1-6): DGGITQSPKYLFRKEGQNVTLSCEQNLNHDAMYWYRQDPGQGLRLIYYSQIVNDFQKGDIAEGYSVSREKKESFPLTVTSAQKNPTAFYLCASSVPGTGDSPLHFGNGTRLTVT.

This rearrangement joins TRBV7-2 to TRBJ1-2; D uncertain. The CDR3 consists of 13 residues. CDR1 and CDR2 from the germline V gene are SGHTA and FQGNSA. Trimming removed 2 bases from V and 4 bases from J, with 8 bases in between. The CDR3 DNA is TGTGCCAGCAGCTTATCGGGGATCTATGGCTACACCTTC. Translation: CASSLSGIYGYTF.

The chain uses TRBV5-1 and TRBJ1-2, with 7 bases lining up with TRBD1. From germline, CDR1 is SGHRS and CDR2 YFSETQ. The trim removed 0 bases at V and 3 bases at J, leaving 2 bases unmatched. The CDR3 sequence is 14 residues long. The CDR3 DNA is TGCGCCAGCAGCTTGGCCGACAGGGACTATGGCTACACCTTC. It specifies CASSLADRDYGYTF.